These 21 T cell receptor beta chains were sequenced from one sample in a study of neoadjuvant nivolumab and ipilimumab in lung cancer. Libraries were prepared by immunoSEQ multiplex PCR; TCRdb keeps only in-frame clonotypes and omits some of them. Of 8,000 to 10,000 clones in the sample, 81% were seen once. This sample comprised peripheral blood, obtained before neoadjuvant nivolumab, alone or with ipilimumab. All receptors come from an adult with non-small cell lung cancer.

The chain links TRBV20-1 to TRBJ2-2; no definite D call. The V end lost 5 bases, the J end lost 3 bases, and 4 bases lay between the germline ends. CDR1 is DFQATT, CDR2 SNEGSKA, per germline (reference sequence). The CDR3 has 11 residues. CDR3: CSAADTGELFF. In DNA form, the CDR3 reads TGCAGTGCTGCTGACACCGGGGAGCTGTTTTTT.

The V call is TRBV19, the J call TRBJ2-1; 7 bases map to TRBD1. Per the germline V gene, CDR1 is LNHDA and CDR2 is SQIVND (reference sequence). This CDR3 contains 13 residues. The junction had 9 bases not matched to a gene; V was cut back by 9 bases and J by 7 bases. The DNA for the CDR3 is TGTGCCAGCTCGAGGGGGACAGAGAATGAGCAGTTCTTC. Translation: CASSRGTENEQFF.

This rearrangement joins TRBV5-6 to TRBJ2-1; D ambiguous. Germline assignment: CDR1 SGHDT and CDR2 YYEEEE. The CDR3 totals 15 residues. V was trimmed by 1 base and J by 1 base, leaving 9 bases between them. The CDR3 sequence: CASSLFPGSYNEQFF. In DNA form, the CDR3 reads TGTGCCAGCAGCTTGTTCCCCGGGTCCTACAATGAGCAGTTCTTC.

This chain links TRBV18 with TRBJ2-5, with D uncertain. V was clipped by 3 bases and J by 1 base, with 9 bases between them. Looked up from germline, CDR1 is KGHSH and CDR2 is LQKENI. This CDR3 contains 14 residues. The CDR3 loop reads CASSPSRGQETQYF. Written as DNA, the CDR3 is TGTGCCAGCTCACCGTCGCGCGGCCAAGAGACCCAGTACTTC.

This chain connects TRBV5-4 to TRBJ2-7; tentatively, D is TRBD1 (5 bases). Looked up from germline, CDR1 is SGHNT and CDR2 is YYREEE (reference sequence). CDR3 length equals 13 residues. The V gene lost 3 bases and the J gene lost 7 bases, with 14 bases spanning the gap. The CDR3 DNA reads as TGTGCCAGCAGCTACCCACAGGCCCTAGAGCAGTACTTC. It codes for CASSYPQALEQYF.

The chain employs TRBV28 and TRBJ2-3, with 8 bases fitting TRBD2. The germline V gene has CDR1 MDHEN and CDR2 SYDVKM. The CDR3 is made up of 17 amino acids. The V segment lost 5 bases and the J segment 3 bases; nucleotides outside the gene matches: 13. The CDR3 sequence: CASSTSYGLATTDTQYF. The CDR3 bases are TGTGCCAGCAGTACCTCCTACGGACTAGCAACAACAGATACGCAGTATTTT.

This chain connects TRBV5-1 to TRBJ2-6; D unclear. The CDR3 has 15 amino acids. Germline CDR1 SGHRS, CDR2 YFSETQ. V was cut by 0 bases and J by 0 bases, with 4 bases left in between. The chain's CDR3 is CASSLGSSGANVLTF. As DNA, the CDR3 is TGCGCCAGCAGCTTGGGGTCCTCTGGGGCCAACGTCCTGACTTTC.

The chain couples TRBV28 to TRBJ2-7; no clear D. This CDR3 contains 13 residues. The germline gives CDR1 MDHEN, CDR2 SYDVKM. The ends were cut back, 7 bases at V and 4 bases at J, with 14 bases in the middle. As DNA, the CDR3 is TGTGCCAGCACCCAATCACGGTGGTACGAGCAGTACTTC. Its protein is CASTQSRWYEQYF.

The V gene is TRBV29-1, the J gene TRBJ2-3, with 9 bases that match TRBD1. Per germline, CDR1 SQVTM and CDR2 ANQGSEA. The CDR3 covers 18 residues. The J segment lost 3 bases and the V segment lost 6 bases, leaving 19 bases of the junction unmatched. The chain's CDR3 is CSVVPTPGTGMGTDTQYF. The CDR3 DNA follows: TGCAGCGTCGTACCTACCCCCGGGACAGGGATGGGAACAGATACGCAGTATTTT.

The V call is TRBV19, the J call TRBJ2-5; D might be TRBD1 (5 bases). The V end lost 6 bases, the J end lost 4 bases, and 9 bases lay between the germline ends. Germline CDR1 reads LNHDA; CDR2 reads SQIVND (reference sequence). The CDR3 has 12 residues. The CDR3 is CASRQAGETQYF. The CDR3 DNA reads as TGTGCCAGTAGACAGGCCGGAGAGACCCAGTACTTC.

In DNA, the CDR3 is TGCGCCAGCAGCTCCAGGGGCTCCGAGCAGTACTTC. As protein: CASSSRGSEQYF. The chain combines TRBV4-1 with TRBJ2-7, with TRBD1 as a possible D gene (6 bases). Germline CDR1 and CDR2: MGHRA and YSYEKL. The CDR3 runs to 12 residues. Trimming pared 5 bases from V and 6 bases from J, leaving 11 bases between.

There are a few counts of this clone. The chain carries TRBV6-1 and TRBJ1-1; D is possibly TRBD1 (5 bases). The CDR3 totals 14 residues. Trimming took off 6 bases at V and 1 base at J, with 12 bases between the two ends. Germline V lookup: CDR1 MNHNS, CDR2 SASEGT. For the CDR3, the DNA is TGTGCCAGCAGCCTGGGACGGACGAACACTGAAGCTTTCTTT. It codes for CASSLGRTNTEAFF.

This sequence joins TRBV5-8 and TRBJ1-1; D uncertain. This CDR3 spans 11 amino acids. CDR1 is SGHTS, CDR2 YDEGEE, per germline. Trimming left V 5 bases short and J 11 bases short, with 13 bases between. The CDR3 region has the DNA TGTGCCAGCAGGTGGACGGGGATCGCTTTCTTT. Its protein product is CASRWTGIAFF.

The chain employs TRBV6-5 and TRBJ2-4; 8 nucleotides match TRBD1. The CDR3 has 13 amino acids. V lost 8 bases to trimming and J lost 3 bases; unmatched junction nucleotides: 3. The germline V gene encodes CDR1 MNHEY and CDR2 SVGAGI. CDR3 sequence reads: CASGQGLKNIQYF. In DNA form, the CDR3 reads TGTGCCAGCGGACAGGGTCTCAAAAACATTCAGTACTTC.

The V call is TRBV5-4, the J call TRBJ2-2; 10 bases align to TRBD2. In germline, CDR1 is SGHNT, CDR2 YYREEE (reference sequence). The ends lost 4 bases at V and 3 bases at J; junction bases unmatched: 3. The CDR3 length is 15 residues. The CDR3 nucleotides read TGTGCCAGCAGCCAAGGACTAGCGGACACCGGGGAGCTGTTTTTT. It codes for CASSQGLADTGELFF.

The chain joins TRBV7-9 to TRBJ2-1, with 9 positions matching TRBD1. With 5 bases clipped from V and 9 bases from J, the junction kept 5 bases outside the gene matches. Germline V CDR1 and CDR2: SEHNR, FQNEAQ (reference sequence). This CDR3 is built from 13 residues. CDR3: CASSGQGRGEQFF. The CDR3 region has the DNA TGTGCCAGCAGCGGACAGGGGCGGGGTGAGCAGTTCTTC. The complete variable domain, with remaining parts taken from reference TRBV7-9 and TRBJ2-1, reads DTGVSQNPRHKITKRGQNVTFRCDPISEHNRLYWYRQTLGQGPEFLTYFQNEAQLEKSRLLSDRFSAERPKGSFSTLEIQRTEQGDSAMYLCASSGQGRGEQFFGPGTRLTVL.

The gene calls are TRBV2 and TRBJ1-5, with D possibly matching TRBD1 (5 bases). The CDR3 spans 14 residues. V lost 8 bases, J lost 5 bases, and 16 bases lay in between. Germline V gene sequence: CDR1 SNHLY, CDR2 FYNNEI. This CDR3 is CASGLGGRDQPQHF. CDR3 bases: TGTGCCAGCGGGCTGGGGGGGAGGGATCAGCCCCAGCATTTT.

The rearrangement links TRBV28 to TRBJ2-7, with D tentatively TRBD2 (5 bases). The CDR3 is made up of 14 amino acids. V lost 3 bases to trimming and J lost 2 bases, with 11 bases between them. Per germline, CDR1 MDHEN and CDR2 SYDVKM. For the CDR3, the DNA is TGTGCCAGCAGTTTCGGCAGAGGGCCCTACGAGCAGTACTTC. Encoded protein: CASSFGRGPYEQYF.

The genes are TRBV28 and TRBJ2-7; perhaps TRBD1 as D (5 bases). The CDR3 runs to 11 residues. Germline lookup yields CDR1 MDHEN and CDR2 SYDVKM. Between the trimmed V and J ends, which lost 8 bases and 6 bases, there was a span of 11 bases. CDR3 protein: CASQGGGEQYF. The CDR3 DNA follows: TGTGCCAGCCAGGGCGGTGGCGAGCAGTACTTC.

This clone was counted once. The V and J genes are TRBV28 and TRBJ1-1; D may be TRBD1 (5 bases). This CDR3 is 15 amino acids long. V was trimmed by 7 bases and J by 5 bases, leaving 20 bases between them. Germline V gives CDR1 MDHEN, CDR2 SYDVKM. In DNA form, the CDR3 reads TGTGCCAGCACCGCCCTGGGGGGAGGGAGGACTGAAGCTTTCTTT. As protein: CASTALGGGRTEAFF.

The rearrangement joins TRBV6-4 to TRBJ1-2; D is perhaps TRBD1 (6 bases). The germline gives CDR1 MRHNA, CDR2 SNTAGT. This CDR3 contains 15 residues. Trimming shortened V by 3 bases and J by 9 bases, and 20 bases separated the two germline ends. CDR3 in amino acids: CASSDGGTTGPRYTF. CDR3 nucleotides: TGTGCCAGCAGTGATGGGGGGACAACTGGTCCGCGCTACACCTTC.